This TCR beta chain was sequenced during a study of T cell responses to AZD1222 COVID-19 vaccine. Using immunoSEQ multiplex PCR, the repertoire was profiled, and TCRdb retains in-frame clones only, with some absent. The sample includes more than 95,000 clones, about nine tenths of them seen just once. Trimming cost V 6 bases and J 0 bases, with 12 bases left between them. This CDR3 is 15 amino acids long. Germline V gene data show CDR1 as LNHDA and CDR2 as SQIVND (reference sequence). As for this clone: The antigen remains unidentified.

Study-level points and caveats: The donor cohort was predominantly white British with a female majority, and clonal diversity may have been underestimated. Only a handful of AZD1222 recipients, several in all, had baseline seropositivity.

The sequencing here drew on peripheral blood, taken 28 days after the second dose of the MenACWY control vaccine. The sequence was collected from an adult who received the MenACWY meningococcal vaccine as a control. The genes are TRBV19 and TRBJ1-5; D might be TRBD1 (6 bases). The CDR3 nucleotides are TGTGCCAGTAGACCACAGGGTACTAGCAATCAGCCCCAGCATTTT. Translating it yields CASRPQGTSNQPQHF.